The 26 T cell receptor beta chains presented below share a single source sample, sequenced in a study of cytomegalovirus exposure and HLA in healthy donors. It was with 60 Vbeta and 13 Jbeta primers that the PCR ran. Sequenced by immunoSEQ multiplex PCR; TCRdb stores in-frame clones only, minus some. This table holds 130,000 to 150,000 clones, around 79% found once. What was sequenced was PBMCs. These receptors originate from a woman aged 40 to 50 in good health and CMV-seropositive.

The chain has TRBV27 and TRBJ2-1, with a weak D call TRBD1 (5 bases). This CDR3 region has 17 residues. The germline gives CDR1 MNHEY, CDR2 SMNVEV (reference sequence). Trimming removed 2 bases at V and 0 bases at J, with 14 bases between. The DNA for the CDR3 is TGTGCCAGCAGTTTAGATGCAGGGCGAAGCTCCTACAATGAGCAGTTCTTC. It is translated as CASSLDAGRSSYNEQFF.

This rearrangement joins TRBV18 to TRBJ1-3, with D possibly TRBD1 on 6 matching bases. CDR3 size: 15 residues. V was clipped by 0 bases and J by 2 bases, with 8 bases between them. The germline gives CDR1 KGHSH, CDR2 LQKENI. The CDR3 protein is CASSPPNRAGNTIYF. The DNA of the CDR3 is TGTGCCAGCTCACCACCGAACAGGGCTGGAAACACCATATATTTT.

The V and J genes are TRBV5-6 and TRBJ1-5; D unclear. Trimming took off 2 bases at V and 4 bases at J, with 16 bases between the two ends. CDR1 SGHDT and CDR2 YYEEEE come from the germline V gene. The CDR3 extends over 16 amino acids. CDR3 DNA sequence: TGTGCCAGCAGCTTAGGTGGGTCTACAGTTAATCAGCCCCAGCATTTT. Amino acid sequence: CASSLGGSTVNQPQHF.

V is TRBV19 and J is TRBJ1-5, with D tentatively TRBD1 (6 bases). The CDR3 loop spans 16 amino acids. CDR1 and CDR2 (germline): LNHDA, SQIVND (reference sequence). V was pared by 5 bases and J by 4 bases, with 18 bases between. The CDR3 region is CASSETSKGGNQPQHF. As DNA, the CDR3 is TGTGCCAGTAGTGAGACTTCTAAAGGGGGAAATCAGCCCCAGCATTTT.

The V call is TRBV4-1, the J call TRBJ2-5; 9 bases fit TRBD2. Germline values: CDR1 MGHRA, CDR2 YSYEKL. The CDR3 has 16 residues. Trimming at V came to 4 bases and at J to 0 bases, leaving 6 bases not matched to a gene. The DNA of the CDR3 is TGCGCCAGCAGCCGCCCTAGCGGGGTGTACCAAGAGACCCAGTACTTC. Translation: CASSRPSGVYQETQYF.

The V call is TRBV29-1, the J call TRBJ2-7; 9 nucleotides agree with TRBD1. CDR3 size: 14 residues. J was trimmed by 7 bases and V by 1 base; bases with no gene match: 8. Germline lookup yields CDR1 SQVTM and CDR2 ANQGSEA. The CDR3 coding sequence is TGCAGCGTTGAAGGTGGGACAGGGTTAGGAGAGCAGTACTTC. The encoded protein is CSVEGGTGLGEQYF.

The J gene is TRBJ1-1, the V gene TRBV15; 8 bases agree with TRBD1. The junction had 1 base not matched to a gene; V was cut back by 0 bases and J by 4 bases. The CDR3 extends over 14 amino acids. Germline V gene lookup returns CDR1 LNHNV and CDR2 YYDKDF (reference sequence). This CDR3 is CATSREGQGTEAFF. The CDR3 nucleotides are TGTGCCACCAGCAGAGAAGGACAGGGCACTGAAGCTTTCTTT.

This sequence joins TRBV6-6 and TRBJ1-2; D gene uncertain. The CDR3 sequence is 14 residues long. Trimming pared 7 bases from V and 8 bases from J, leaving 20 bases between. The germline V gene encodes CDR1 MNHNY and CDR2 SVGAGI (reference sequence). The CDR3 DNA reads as TGTGCCAGCACCAATAATTTCGGGGAGTACGGCTACACCTTC. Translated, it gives CASTNNFGEYGYTF.

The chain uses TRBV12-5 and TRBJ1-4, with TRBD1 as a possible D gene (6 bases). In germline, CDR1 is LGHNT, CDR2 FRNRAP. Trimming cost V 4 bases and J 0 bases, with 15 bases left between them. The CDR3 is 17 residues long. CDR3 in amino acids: CASGSSAGVATNEKLFF. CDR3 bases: TGTGCTAGTGGTTCCAGCGCAGGGGTTGCAACTAATGAAAAACTGTTTTTT.

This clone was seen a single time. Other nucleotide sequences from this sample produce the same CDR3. The CDR3 sequence: CASSLVAGSGNTIYF. In nucleotides, the CDR3 is TGCGCCAGCAGCTTGGTGGCAGGGTCGGGAAACACCATATATTTT. The V call is TRBV5-1, the J call TRBJ1-3; weak D call: TRBD1 (5 bases). The germline V gene has CDR1 SGHRS and CDR2 YFSETQ. This CDR3 comprises 15 residues. V lost 0 bases, J lost 4 bases, and 11 bases lay in between.

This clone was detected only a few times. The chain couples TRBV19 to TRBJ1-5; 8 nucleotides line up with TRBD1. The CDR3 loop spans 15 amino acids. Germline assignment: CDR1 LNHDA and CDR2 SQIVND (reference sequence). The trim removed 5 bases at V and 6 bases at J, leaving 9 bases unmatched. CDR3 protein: CASSLGGQGGQPQHF. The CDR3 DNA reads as TGTGCCAGTAGTCTGGGAGGACAGGGAGGTCAGCCCCAGCATTTT. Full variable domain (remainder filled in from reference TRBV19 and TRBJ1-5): DGGITQSPKYLFRKEGQNVTLSCEQNLNHDAMYWYRQDPGQGLRLIYYSQIVNDFQKGDIAEGYSVSREKKESFPLTVTSAQKNPTAFYLCASSLGGQGGQPQHFGDGTRLSIL.

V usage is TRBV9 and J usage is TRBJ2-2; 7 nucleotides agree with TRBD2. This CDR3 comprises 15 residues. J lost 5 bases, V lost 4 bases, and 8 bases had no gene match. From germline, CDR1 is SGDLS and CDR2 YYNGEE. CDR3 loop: CASSPWGGFTGELFF. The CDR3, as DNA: TGTGCCAGCAGCCCCTGGGGGGGGTTTACCGGGGAGCTGTTTTTT.

The CDR3 sequence is CASSPAGTEINQPQHF. As DNA, the CDR3 is TGTGCCAGCTCACCGGCCGGGACAGAGATCAATCAGCCCCAGCATTTT. V and J are TRBV18 and TRBJ1-5; 7 nucleotides match TRBD1. CDR1 and CDR2 (germline): KGHSH, LQKENI. The CDR3 covers 16 residues. Trimming took 3 bases from V and 3 from J; bases not matched to a gene: 8.

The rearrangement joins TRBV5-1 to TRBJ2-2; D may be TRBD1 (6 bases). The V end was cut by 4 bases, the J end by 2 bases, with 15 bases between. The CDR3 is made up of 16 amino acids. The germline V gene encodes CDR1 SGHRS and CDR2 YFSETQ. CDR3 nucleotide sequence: TGCGCCAGCAGCCTGGGGGCGGGCCTAAACACCGGGGAGCTGTTTTTT. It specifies CASSLGAGLNTGELFF.

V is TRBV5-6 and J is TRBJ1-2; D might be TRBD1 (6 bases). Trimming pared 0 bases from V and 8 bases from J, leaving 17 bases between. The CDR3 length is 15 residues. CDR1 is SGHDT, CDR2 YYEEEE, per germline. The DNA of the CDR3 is TGTGCCAGCAGCTTGGGGACAGCACCTTTTGACGGCTACACCTTC. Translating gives CASSLGTAPFDGYTF.

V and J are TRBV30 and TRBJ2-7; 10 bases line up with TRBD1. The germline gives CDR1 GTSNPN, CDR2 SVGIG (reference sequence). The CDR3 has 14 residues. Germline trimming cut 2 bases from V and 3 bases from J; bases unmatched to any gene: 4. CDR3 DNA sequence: TGTGCCTGGAGTCGACAGGGGGCTCTCTACGAGCAGTACTTC. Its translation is CAWSRQGALYEQYF.

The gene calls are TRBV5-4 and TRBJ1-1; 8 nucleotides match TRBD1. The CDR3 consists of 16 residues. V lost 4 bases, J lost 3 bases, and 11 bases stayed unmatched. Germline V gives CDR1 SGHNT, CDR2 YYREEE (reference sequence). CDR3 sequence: CASSQYGQGPDTEAFF. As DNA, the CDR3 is TGTGCCAGCAGCCAATATGGACAGGGACCCGACACTGAAGCTTTCTTT.

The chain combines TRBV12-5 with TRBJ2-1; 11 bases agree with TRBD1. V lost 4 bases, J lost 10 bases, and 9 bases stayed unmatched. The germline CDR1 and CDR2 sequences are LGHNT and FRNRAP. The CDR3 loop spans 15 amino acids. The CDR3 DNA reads TGTGCTAGTGGTTCGAGGACAGGGGGCGCTTCCGAGCAGTTCTTC. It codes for CASGSRTGGASEQFF.

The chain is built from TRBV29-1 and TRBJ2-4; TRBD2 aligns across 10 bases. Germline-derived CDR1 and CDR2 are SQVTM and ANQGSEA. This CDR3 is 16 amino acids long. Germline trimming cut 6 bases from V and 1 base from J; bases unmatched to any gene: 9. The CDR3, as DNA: TGCAGCGTCACAAGCGGGGGGGCCTCCGCCAAAAACATTCAGTACTTC. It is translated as CSVTSGGASAKNIQYF.

The CDR3 DNA reads as TGTGCCAGTAGCAGCAGGGGACGGGCGGAGCAGTACTTC. Translation gives CASSSRGRAEQYF. This rearrangement joins TRBV19 to TRBJ2-7; D possibly corresponds to TRBD1 (6 bases). V was clipped by 6 bases and J by 7 bases, with 16 bases between them. The CDR3 length is 13 residues. Germline CDR1 reads LNHDA; CDR2 reads SQIVND (reference sequence). Based on the CDR3 plus reference TRBV19 and TRBJ2-7, the full variable domain is DGGITQSPKYLFRKEGQNVTLSCEQNLNHDAMYWYRQDPGQGLRLIYYSQIVNDFQKGDIAEGYSVSREKKESFPLTVTSAQKNPTAFYLCASSSRGRAEQYFGPGTRLTVT.

CDR3 residues: CASSGQASSNEKLFF. As DNA, the CDR3 is TGTGCCAGCAGTGGACAGGCTAGCTCTAATGAAAAACTGTTTTTT. This chain uses TRBV28 with TRBJ1-4; 7 nucleotides align to TRBD1. Germline trimming cut 5 bases from V and 3 bases from J; bases unmatched to any gene: 6. The CDR3 loop spans 15 amino acids. The germline V gene has CDR1 MDHEN and CDR2 SYDVKM.

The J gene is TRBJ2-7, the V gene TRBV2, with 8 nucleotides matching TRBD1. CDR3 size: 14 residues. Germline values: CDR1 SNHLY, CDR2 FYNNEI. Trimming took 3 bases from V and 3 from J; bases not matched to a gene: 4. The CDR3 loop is CASSERTGNYEQYF. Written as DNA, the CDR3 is TGTGCCAGCAGTGAGAGGACAGGGAACTACGAGCAGTACTTC.

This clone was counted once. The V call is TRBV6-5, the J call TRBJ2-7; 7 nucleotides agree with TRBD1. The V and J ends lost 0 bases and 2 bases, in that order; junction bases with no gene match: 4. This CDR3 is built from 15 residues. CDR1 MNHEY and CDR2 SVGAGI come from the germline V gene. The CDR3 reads CASSYSTGSPYEQYF. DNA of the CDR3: TGTGCCAGCAGTTACTCGACAGGGAGTCCCTACGAGCAGTACTTC.

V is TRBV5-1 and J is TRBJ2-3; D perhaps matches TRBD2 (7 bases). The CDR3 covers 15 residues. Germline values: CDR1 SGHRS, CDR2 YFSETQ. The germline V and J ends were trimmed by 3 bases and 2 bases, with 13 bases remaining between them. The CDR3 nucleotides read TGCGCCAGCAGCTCCACGGGGGGCCACACAGATACGCAGTATTTT. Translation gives CASSSTGGHTDTQYF.

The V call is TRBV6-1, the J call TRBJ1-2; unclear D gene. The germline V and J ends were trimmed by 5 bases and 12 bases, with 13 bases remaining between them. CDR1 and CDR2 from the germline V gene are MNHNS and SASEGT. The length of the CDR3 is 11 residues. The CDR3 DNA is TGTGCCAGCAGTCTAAACGGGAGGCACACCTTC. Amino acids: CASSLNGRHTF.

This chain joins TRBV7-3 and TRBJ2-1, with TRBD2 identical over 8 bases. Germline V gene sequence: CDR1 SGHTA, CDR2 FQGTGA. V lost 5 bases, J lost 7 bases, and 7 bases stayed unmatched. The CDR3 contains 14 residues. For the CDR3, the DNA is TGTGCCAGCAGCGAATACGGGGGGGCAAATGAGCAGTTCTTC. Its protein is CASSEYGGANEQFF. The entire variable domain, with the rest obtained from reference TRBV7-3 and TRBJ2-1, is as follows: GAGVSQTPSNKVTEKGKYVELRCDPISGHTALYWYRQSLGQGPEFLIYFQGTGAADDSGLPNDRFFAVRPEGSVSTLKIQRTERGDSAVYLCASSEYGGANEQFFGPGTRLTVL.